This T cell receptor (beta chain) was sequenced for a study of post-analysis software for immune sequencing data. The study, taken as a whole, reports: About 5 TRBV segments appeared more often in patients than in controls, and TRBV5-6, TRBV5-1 and TRBV20-1 were among these.

This CDR3 contains 17 residues. Germline lookup yields CDR1 MGHRA and CDR2 YSYEKL. With V trimmed by 0 bases and J by 8 bases, 5 bases remained unmatched. This clonotype was seen more than once but under ten times. Its antigen is as yet unknown. Tagging with unique molecular identifiers was a feature of the TCR beta cDNA libraries. TCRdb re-derived calls from the PCR reads in MiXCR, one entry per CDR3 protein. The table records around 500,000 distinct CDR3 sequences, 30% to 40% of them present only once. The sequencing input was blood. The chain combines TRBV4-1 with TRBJ2-1, with 15 bases fitting TRBD2. This TCR derives from a girl between 2 and 17 years old with multiple sclerosis. The CDR3 region is CASSQEPGLAGGHEQFF. CDR3 DNA sequence: TGCGCCAGCAGCCAAGAGCCCGGACTAGCGGGGGGGCATGAGCAGTTCTTC.